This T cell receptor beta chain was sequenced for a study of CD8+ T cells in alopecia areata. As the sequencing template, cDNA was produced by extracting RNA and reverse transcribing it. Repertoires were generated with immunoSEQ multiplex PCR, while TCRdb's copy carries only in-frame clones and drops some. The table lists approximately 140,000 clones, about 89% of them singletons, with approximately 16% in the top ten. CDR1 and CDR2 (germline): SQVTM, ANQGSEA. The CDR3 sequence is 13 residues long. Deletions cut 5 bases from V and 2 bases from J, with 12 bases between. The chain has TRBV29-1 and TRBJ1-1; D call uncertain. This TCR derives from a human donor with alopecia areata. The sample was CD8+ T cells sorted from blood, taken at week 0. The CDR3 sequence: CSVRQKHNTEAFF. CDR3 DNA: TGCAGCGTTCGGCAAAAGCATAACACTGAAGCTTTCTTT. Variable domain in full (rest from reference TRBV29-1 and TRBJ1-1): SAVISQKPSRDICQRGTSLTIQCQVDSQVTMMFWYRQQPGQSLTLIATANQGSEATYESGFVIDKFPISRPNLTFSTLTVSNMSPEDSSIYLCSVRQKHNTEAFFGQGTRLTVV.